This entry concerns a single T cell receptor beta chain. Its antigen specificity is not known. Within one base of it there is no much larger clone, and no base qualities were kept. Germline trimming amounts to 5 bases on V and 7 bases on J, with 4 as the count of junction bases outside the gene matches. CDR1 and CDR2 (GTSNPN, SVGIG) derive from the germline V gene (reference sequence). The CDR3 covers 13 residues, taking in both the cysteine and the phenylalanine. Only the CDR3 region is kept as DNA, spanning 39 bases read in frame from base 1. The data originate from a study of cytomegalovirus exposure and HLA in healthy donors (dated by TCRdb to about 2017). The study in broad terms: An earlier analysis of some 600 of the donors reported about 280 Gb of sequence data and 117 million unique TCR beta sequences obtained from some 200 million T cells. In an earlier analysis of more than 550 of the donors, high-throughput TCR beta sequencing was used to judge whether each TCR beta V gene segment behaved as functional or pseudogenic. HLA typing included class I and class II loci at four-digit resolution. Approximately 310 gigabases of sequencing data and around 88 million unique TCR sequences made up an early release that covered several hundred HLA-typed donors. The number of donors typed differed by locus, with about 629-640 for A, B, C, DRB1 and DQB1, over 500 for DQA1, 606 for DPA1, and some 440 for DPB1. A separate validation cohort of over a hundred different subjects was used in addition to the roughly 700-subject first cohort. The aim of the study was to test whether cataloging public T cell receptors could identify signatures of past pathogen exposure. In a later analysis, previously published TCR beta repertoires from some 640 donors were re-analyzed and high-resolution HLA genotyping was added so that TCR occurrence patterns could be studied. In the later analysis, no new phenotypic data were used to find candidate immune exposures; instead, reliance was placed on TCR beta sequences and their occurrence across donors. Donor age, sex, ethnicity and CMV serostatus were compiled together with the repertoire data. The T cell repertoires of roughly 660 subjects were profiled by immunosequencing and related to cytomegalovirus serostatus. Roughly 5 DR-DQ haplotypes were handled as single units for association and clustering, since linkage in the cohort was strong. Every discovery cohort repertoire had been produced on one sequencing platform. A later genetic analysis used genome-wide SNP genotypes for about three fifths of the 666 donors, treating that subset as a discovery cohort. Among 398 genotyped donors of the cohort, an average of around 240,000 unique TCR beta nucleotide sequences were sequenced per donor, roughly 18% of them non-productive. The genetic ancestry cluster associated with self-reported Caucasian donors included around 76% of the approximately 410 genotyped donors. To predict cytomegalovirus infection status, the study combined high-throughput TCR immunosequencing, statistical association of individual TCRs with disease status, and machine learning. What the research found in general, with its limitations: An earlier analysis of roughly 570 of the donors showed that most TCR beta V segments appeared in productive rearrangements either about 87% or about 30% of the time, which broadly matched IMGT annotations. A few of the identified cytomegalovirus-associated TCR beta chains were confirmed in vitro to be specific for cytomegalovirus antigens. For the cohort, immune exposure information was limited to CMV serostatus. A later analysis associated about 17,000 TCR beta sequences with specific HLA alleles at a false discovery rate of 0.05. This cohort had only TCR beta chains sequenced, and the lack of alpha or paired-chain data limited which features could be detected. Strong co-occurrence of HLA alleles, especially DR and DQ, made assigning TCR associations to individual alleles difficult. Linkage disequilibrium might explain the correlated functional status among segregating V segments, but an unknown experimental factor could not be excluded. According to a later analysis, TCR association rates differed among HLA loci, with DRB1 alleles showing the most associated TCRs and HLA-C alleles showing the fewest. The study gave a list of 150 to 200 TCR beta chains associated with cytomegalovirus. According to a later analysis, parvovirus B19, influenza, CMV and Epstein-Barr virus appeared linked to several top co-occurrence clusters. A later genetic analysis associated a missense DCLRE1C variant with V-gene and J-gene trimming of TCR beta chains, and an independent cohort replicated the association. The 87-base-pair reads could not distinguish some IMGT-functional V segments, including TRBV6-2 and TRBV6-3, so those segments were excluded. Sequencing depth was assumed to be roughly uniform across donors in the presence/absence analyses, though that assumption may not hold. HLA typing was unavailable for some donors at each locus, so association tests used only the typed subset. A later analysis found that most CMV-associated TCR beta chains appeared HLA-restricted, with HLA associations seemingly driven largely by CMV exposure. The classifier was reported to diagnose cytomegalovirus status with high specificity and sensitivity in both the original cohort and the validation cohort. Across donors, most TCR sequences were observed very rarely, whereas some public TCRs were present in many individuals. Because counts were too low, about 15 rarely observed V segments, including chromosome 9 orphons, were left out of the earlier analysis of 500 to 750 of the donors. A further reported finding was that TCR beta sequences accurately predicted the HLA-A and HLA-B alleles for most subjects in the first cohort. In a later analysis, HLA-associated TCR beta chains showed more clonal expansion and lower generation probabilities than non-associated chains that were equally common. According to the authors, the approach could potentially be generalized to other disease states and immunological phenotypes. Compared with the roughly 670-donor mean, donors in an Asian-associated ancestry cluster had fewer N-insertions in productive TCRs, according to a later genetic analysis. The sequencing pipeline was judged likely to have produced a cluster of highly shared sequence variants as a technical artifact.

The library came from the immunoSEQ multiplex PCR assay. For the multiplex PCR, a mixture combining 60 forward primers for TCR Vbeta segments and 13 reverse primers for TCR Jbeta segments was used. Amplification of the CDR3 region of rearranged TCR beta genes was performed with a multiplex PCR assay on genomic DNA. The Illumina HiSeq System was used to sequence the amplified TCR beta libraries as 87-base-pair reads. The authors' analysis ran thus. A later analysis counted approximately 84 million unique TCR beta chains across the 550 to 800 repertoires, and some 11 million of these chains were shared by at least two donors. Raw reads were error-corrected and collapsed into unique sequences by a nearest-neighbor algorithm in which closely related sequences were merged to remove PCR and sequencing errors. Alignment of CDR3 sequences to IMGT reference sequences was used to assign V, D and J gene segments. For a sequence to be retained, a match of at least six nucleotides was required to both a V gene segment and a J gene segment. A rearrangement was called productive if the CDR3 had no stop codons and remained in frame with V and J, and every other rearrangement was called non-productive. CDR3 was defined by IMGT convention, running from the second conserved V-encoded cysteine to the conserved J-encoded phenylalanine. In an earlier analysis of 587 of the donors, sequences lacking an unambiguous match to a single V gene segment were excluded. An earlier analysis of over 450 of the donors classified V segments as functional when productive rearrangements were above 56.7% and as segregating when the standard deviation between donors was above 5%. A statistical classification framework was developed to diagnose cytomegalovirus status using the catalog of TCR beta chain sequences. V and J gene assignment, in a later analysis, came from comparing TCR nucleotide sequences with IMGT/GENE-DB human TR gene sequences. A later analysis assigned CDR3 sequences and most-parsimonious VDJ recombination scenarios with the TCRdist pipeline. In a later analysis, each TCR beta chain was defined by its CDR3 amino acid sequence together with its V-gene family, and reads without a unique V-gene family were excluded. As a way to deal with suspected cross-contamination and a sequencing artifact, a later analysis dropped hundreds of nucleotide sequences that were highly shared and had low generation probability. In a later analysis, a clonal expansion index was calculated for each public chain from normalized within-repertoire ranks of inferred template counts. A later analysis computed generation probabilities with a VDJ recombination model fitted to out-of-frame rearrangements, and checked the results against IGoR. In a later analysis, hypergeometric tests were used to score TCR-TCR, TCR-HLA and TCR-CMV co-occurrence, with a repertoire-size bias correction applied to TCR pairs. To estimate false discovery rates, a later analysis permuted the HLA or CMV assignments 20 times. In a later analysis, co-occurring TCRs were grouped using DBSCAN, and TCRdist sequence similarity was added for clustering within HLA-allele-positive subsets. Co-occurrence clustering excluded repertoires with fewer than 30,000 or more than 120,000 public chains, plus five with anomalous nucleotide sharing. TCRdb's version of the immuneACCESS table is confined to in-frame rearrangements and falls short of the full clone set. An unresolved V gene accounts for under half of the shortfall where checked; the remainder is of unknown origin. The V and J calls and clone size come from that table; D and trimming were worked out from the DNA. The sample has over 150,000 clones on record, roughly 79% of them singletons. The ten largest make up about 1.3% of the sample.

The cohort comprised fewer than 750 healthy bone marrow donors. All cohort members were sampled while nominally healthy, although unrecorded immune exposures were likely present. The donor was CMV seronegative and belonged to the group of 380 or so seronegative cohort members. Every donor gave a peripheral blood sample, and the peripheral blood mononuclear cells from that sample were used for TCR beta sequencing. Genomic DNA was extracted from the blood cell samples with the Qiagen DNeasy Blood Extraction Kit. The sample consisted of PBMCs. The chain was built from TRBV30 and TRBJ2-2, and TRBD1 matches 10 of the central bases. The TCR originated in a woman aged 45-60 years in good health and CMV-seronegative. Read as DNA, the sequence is TGTGCCTGGGGGACAGGGGCGGACGGGGAGCTGTTTTTT. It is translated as CAWGTGADGELFF.